The rows below give T cell receptor beta chains drawn from one sample of a study of blood T cell repertoires in COVID-19. TCRdb keeps only in-frame clones here, not all; method: immunoSEQ multiplex PCR. There are about 100,000 clones in the sample; roughly 87% occur only once, and roughly 2% lies in the top ten. Sequences were obtained from peripheral blood. Every receptor here comes from a man in his forties or fifties with active COVID-19. CDR3s include the opening cysteine and the closing phenylalanine or tryptophan. The D gene is left open where the match is weak. Clone sizes are given selectively: once, few, many, or a class where the clone is expanded.

j_gene: TRBJ1-2; v_gene: TRBV12-3/TRBV12-4; d_gene: NA; abundance: NA; CDR3aa: CASSSGGTGYTF; CDR3nt: TGTGCCAGCAGTTCCGGCGGGACTGGCTACACCTTC
j_gene: TRBJ2-1; v_gene: TRBV12-3/TRBV12-4; d_gene: NA; abundance: NA; CDR3aa: CASSAGGEQFF; CDR3nt: TGTGCCAGCAGTGCCGGCGGGGAGCAGTTCTTC
j_gene: TRBJ1-6; v_gene: TRBV6-5; d_gene: NA; abundance: NA; CDR3aa: CASTPQKNVALHF; CDR3nt: TGTGCCAGCACTCCTCAGAAAAACGTGGCCCTCCACTTT
j_gene: TRBJ1-1; v_gene: TRBV6-6; d_gene: TRBD1; abundance: NA; CDR3aa: CASRRQGVAEAFF; CDR3nt: TGTGCCAGCAGGAGACAGGGGGTAGCTGAAGCTTTCTTT
j_gene: TRBJ2-3; v_gene: TRBV5-1; d_gene: NA; abundance: once; CDR3aa: CASSLTGTDTQYF; CDR3nt: TGCGCCAGCAGCTTGACAGGCACAGATACGCAGTATTTT
j_gene: TRBJ2-3; v_gene: TRBV11-2; d_gene: NA; abundance: NA; CDR3aa: CASSLGRGGDTQYF; CDR3nt: TGTGCCAGCAGCTTGGGCCGAGGAGGGGATACGCAGTATTTT
j_gene: TRBJ1-6; v_gene: TRBV27; d_gene: TRBD1; abundance: once; CDR3aa: CASNQGGQRYSPLHF; CDR3nt: TGTGCCAGCAACCAAGGGGGACAGCGATATTCACCCCTCCACTTT
j_gene: TRBJ1-2; v_gene: TRBV10-3; d_gene: TRBD1; abundance: NA; CDR3aa: CAISRDSIDGYTF; CDR3nt: TGTGCCATCAGCCGGGACAGTATAGATGGCTACACCTTC
j_gene: TRBJ2-7; v_gene: TRBV6-5; d_gene: TRBD1; abundance: NA; CDR3aa: CASILTPTGGNEQYF; CDR3nt: TGTGCCAGCATTCTAACCCCGACAGGGGGCAACGAGCAGTACTTC
j_gene: TRBJ2-5; v_gene: TRBV30; d_gene: NA; abundance: NA; CDR3aa: CAWSGGGGPETQYF; CDR3nt: TGTGCCTGGAGTGGGGGCGGGGGCCCAGAGACCCAGTACTTC
j_gene: TRBJ2-2; v_gene: TRBV11-1; d_gene: TRBD2; abundance: NA; CDR3aa: CASSPTSDYTGELFF; CDR3nt: TGTGCCAGCAGCCCAACTAGCGATTACACCGGGGAGCTGTTTTTT
j_gene: TRBJ2-6; v_gene: TRBV20-1; d_gene: NA; abundance: NA; CDR3aa: CSASLGEAGANVLTF; CDR3nt: TGCAGTGCTAGTTTAGGGGAGGCTGGGGCCAACGTCCTGACTTTC
j_gene: TRBJ1-2; v_gene: TRBV7-8; d_gene: NA; abundance: NA; CDR3aa: CASSFAPRGGRGRYGYTF; CDR3nt: TGTGCCAGCAGCTTCGCGCCCCGCGGGGGGCGTGGGCGCTATGGCTACACCTTC
j_gene: TRBJ2-7; v_gene: TRBV11-3; d_gene: TRBD1; abundance: NA; CDR3aa: CASSPRTGAGEQYF; CDR3nt: TGTGCCAGCAGCCCCCGGACAGGGGCGGGGGAGCAGTACTTC
j_gene: TRBJ1-1; v_gene: TRBV2; d_gene: TRBD1; abundance: NA; CDR3aa: CASSERQGANTEAFF; CDR3nt: TGTGCCAGCAGCGAGCGACAGGGGGCGAACACTGAAGCTTTCTTT
j_gene: TRBJ1-2; v_gene: TRBV7-2; d_gene: NA; abundance: NA; CDR3aa: CASSPDRNYGYTF; CDR3nt: TGTGCCAGCAGCCCCGACAGGAACTATGGCTACACCTTC
j_gene: TRBJ1-3; v_gene: TRBV24-1; d_gene: NA; abundance: NA; CDR3aa: CATGEGPRGNTIYF; CDR3nt: TGTGCCACCGGAGAGGGTCCTCGGGGAAACACCATATATTTT
j_gene: TRBJ2-2; v_gene: TRBV27; d_gene: TRBD1; abundance: NA; CDR3aa: CASSLRRPRQGSDTGELFF; CDR3nt: TGTGCCAGCAGTTTACGCCGTCCGCGACAGGGGTCCGACACCGGGGAGCTGTTTTTT
j_gene: TRBJ2-1; v_gene: TRBV6-6; d_gene: TRBD2; abundance: NA; CDR3aa: CASSDLAGGAGNEQFF; CDR3nt: TGTGCCAGCAGCGACCTCGCCGGGGGGGCGGGCAATGAGCAGTTCTTC
j_gene: TRBJ2-5; v_gene: TRBV5-1; d_gene: TRBD2; abundance: NA; CDR3aa: CASSRDTSGDQETQYF; CDR3nt: TGCGCCAGCAGCCGTGATACTAGCGGGGACCAAGAGACCCAGTACTTC
j_gene: TRBJ1-4; v_gene: TRBV19; d_gene: NA; abundance: many; CDR3aa: CASSIDRGADTNEKLFF; CDR3nt: TGTGCCAGTAGTATAGATCGGGGGGCGGACACTAATGAAAAACTGTTTTTT
j_gene: TRBJ1-1; v_gene: TRBV18; d_gene: NA; abundance: once; CDR3aa: CASSLSVEGGTGAFF; CDR3nt: TGTGCCAGCTCACTTTCTGTGGAGGGTGGGACTGGAGCTTTCTTT
j_gene: TRBJ2-2; v_gene: TRBV6-2/TRBV6-3; d_gene: NA; abundance: NA; CDR3aa: CASSYRGFTGELFF; CDR3nt: TGTGCCAGCAGTTACCGGGGGTTCACCGGGGAGCTGTTTTTT
j_gene: TRBJ1-6; v_gene: TRBV13; d_gene: TRBD1; abundance: once; CDR3aa: CASSRRQGSSYNSPLHF; CDR3nt: TGTGCCAGCAGCAGGCGACAGGGAAGCTCCTATAATTCACCCCTCCACTTT
j_gene: TRBJ1-2; v_gene: TRBV2; d_gene: TRBD1; abundance: NA; CDR3aa: CASMTGVGGYTF; CDR3nt: TGTGCCAGTATGACAGGGGTAGGCGGCTACACCTTC
j_gene: TRBJ2-7; v_gene: TRBV7-9; d_gene: TRBD2; abundance: NA; CDR3aa: CASSRGEGPKYF; CDR3nt: TGTGCCAGCAGCCGGGGGGAGGGTCCGAAGTACTTC
j_gene: TRBJ2-3; v_gene: TRBV19; d_gene: NA; abundance: NA; CDR3aa: CASSIGGLYLTDTQYF; CDR3nt: TGTGCCAGTAGTATAGGGGGGCTTTACCTCACAGATACGCAGTATTTT
j_gene: TRBJ1-1; v_gene: TRBV7-2; d_gene: NA; abundance: NA; CDR3aa: CASSRGGTEAFF; CDR3nt: TGTGCCAGCAGCCGGGGGGGGACTGAAGCTTTCTTT
j_gene: TRBJ1-5; v_gene: TRBV6-5; d_gene: NA; abundance: NA; CDR3aa: CASRQDNGNQPQHF; CDR3nt: TGTGCCAGCAGGCAGGATAATGGCAATCAGCCCCAGCATTTT
j_gene: TRBJ2-3; v_gene: TRBV7-8; d_gene: TRBD2; abundance: NA; CDR3aa: CASSWGLAGGTDTQYF; CDR3nt: TGTGCCAGCAGTTGGGGACTAGCGGGGGGAACAGATACGCAGTATTTT
j_gene: TRBJ2-7; v_gene: TRBV4-2; d_gene: NA; abundance: NA; CDR3aa: CASSQERLHSYEQYF; CDR3nt: TGTGCCAGCAGCCAAGAACGACTCCACTCCTACGAGCAGTACTTC
j_gene: TRBJ1-6; v_gene: TRBV9; d_gene: TRBD1; abundance: once; CDR3aa: CASRTGDSYNSPLHF; CDR3nt: TGTGCCAGCAGGACAGGGGACTCCTATAATTCACCCCTCCACTTT
j_gene: TRBJ1-1; v_gene: TRBV18; d_gene: NA; abundance: NA; CDR3aa: CASSPSLNTEAFF; CDR3nt: TGTGCCAGCTCACCAAGCCTGAACACTGAAGCTTTCTTT
j_gene: TRBJ1-2; v_gene: TRBV12-3/TRBV12-4; d_gene: TRBD1; abundance: NA; CDR3aa: CASLQGGYGYTF; CDR3nt: TGTGCCAGCCTCCAGGGGGGCTATGGCTACACCTTC
j_gene: TRBJ1-1; v_gene: TRBV6-2/TRBV6-3; d_gene: NA; abundance: NA; CDR3aa: CASSSWTMNTEAFF; CDR3nt: TGTGCCAGCAGTTCGTGGACAATGAACACTGAAGCTTTCTTT
j_gene: TRBJ2-7; v_gene: TRBV18; d_gene: NA; abundance: NA; CDR3aa: CASSTTRGLESYEQYF; CDR3nt: TGTGCCAGCTCAACCACCCGGGGGTTAGAGAGCTACGAGCAGTACTTC
j_gene: TRBJ2-1; v_gene: TRBV19; d_gene: NA; abundance: NA; CDR3aa: CASSNLDRGTNEQFF; CDR3nt: TGTGCCAGTAGTAATCTGGACAGAGGTACTAATGAGCAGTTCTTC
j_gene: TRBJ1-3; v_gene: TRBV9; d_gene: NA; abundance: few; CDR3aa: CASSPRGLVSGNTIYF; CDR3nt: TGTGCCAGCAGCCCCCGAGGGCTGGTTTCTGGAAACACCATATATTTT
j_gene: TRBJ2-7; v_gene: TRBV10-3; d_gene: NA; abundance: NA; CDR3aa: CAISDSYRSLYEQYF; CDR3nt: TGTGCCATCAGTGACTCCTACAGGTCCCTCTACGAGCAGTACTTC
j_gene: TRBJ1-3; v_gene: TRBV3-1/TRBV3-2; d_gene: NA; abundance: NA; CDR3aa: CASSSSGSSGNTIYF; CDR3nt: TGTGCCAGCAGCTCGAGTGGGAGCTCTGGAAACACCATATATTTT
j_gene: TRBJ1-2; v_gene: TRBV6-1; d_gene: TRBD1; abundance: NA; CDR3aa: CASSELGQGYGYTF; CDR3nt: TGTGCCAGCAGTGAGTTGGGACAGGGCTATGGCTACACCTTC
j_gene: TRBJ2-6; v_gene: TRBV5-8; d_gene: NA; abundance: NA; CDR3aa: CASSNPSGANVLTF; CDR3nt: TGTGCCAGCAGCAACCCTAGTGGGGCCAACGTCCTGACTTTC
j_gene: TRBJ2-7; v_gene: TRBV6-1; d_gene: TRBD1; abundance: NA; CDR3aa: CASREGTEPLGPYEQYF; CDR3nt: TGTGCCAGCAGGGAAGGGACAGAGCCTTTGGGCCCCTACGAGCAGTACTTC
j_gene: TRBJ1-6; v_gene: TRBV2; d_gene: TRBD1; abundance: NA; CDR3aa: CASSQGQGAALSPLHF; CDR3nt: TGTGCCAGCAGCCAAGGACAGGGGGCGGCTCTCTCACCCCTCCACTTT
j_gene: TRBJ1-4; v_gene: TRBV5-1; d_gene: TRBD1; abundance: NA; CDR3aa: CASSLVGQGANEKLFF; CDR3nt: TGCGCCAGCAGCTTGGTGGGACAGGGGGCGAATGAAAAACTGTTTTTT
j_gene: TRBJ2-7; v_gene: TRBV12-3/TRBV12-4; d_gene: NA; abundance: NA; CDR3aa: CASSLAGNGEQYF; CDR3nt: TGTGCCAGCAGTTTGGCGGGTAATGGAGAGCAGTACTTC
j_gene: TRBJ1-2; v_gene: TRBV9; d_gene: NA; abundance: NA; CDR3aa: CASSAQEQSNYGYTF; CDR3nt: TGTGCCAGCAGCGCACAAGAACAGAGTAACTATGGCTACACCTTC
j_gene: TRBJ2-3; v_gene: TRBV7-8; d_gene: NA; abundance: NA; CDR3aa: CASSLEWSMDTQYF; CDR3nt: TGTGCCAGCAGCTTAGAGTGGTCTATGGATACGCAGTATTTT
j_gene: TRBJ1-5; v_gene: TRBV29-1; d_gene: TRBD1; abundance: NA; CDR3aa: CSVQDRVGQPQHF; CDR3nt: TGCAGCGTGCAAGACAGGGTAGGTCAGCCCCAGCATTTT
j_gene: TRBJ2-2; v_gene: TRBV28; d_gene: TRBD1; abundance: NA; CDR3aa: CASRMGQMNTGELFF; CDR3nt: TGTGCCAGCAGGATGGGACAGATGAACACCGGGGAGCTGTTTTTT
j_gene: TRBJ2-2; v_gene: TRBV11-3; d_gene: NA; abundance: NA; CDR3aa: CASSPNMLMAGELFF; CDR3nt: TGTGCCAGCAGCCCCAACATGCTGATGGCCGGGGAGCTGTTTTTT
j_gene: TRBJ2-1; v_gene: TRBV2; d_gene: NA; abundance: NA; CDR3aa: CAAAPRWNEQFF; CDR3nt: TGTGCCGCTGCACCGCGGTGGAATGAGCAGTTCTTC
j_gene: TRBJ2-1; v_gene: TRBV12-3/TRBV12-4; d_gene: TRBD2; abundance: NA; CDR3aa: CASGTSVNEQFF; CDR3nt: TGTGCCAGCGGGACTAGCGTTAATGAGCAGTTCTTC